This T cell receptor (beta chain) stems from a study of PD-1 blockade in mismatch repair-deficient tumors (TCRdb year 2017). Broadly, across the study: Between September 2013 and 2016, the trial enrolled 65 to 95 consecutive patients with 11 to 12 types of mismatch repair-deficient cancer, all of whom had received prior treatment and were progressing. Tumor-associated T cell clones in the peripheral blood of patients responding to PD-1 blockade were tracked using deep sequencing of TCR CDR3 regions. Overall results and qualifications from the work: Tumor-resident clones, often undetectable in blood before treatment, expanded rapidly after pembrolizumab and then contracted, generally before radiologic responses.

The CDR3 sequence holds 15 residues, the cysteine and phenylalanine included. The kept DNA is CDR3 alone, 45 bases in frame from the first base. The germline V end is reduced by 0 bases and the J end by 6 bases; junction bases left unmatched: 4. In the germline V gene, CDR1 corresponds to SGDLS and CDR2 to YYNGEE. For each enrolled patient, mismatch repair deficiency was established using either polymerase chain reaction or immunohistochemistry. TCR sequencing was performed for a few patients who responded to pembrolizumab therapy. Pembrolizumab PD-1 blockade was prospectively tested in advanced mismatch repair-deficient cancers, regardless of tissue of origin, in the phase II trial. Serial peripheral blood T cell samples were collected before and at multiple times after starting PD-1 blockade. Blood sampling time points were reported as weeks after the first dose of pembrolizumab. Details on this clone: Its cognate antigen has yet to be identified. No much larger clone is present one base from it, and per-base qualities are unavailable.

Library preparation was by the immunoSEQ multiplex PCR assay. TCRdb mirrors the immuneACCESS table, restricted to in-frame sequences. Some clones are absent from its copies; in checked studies, under half trace to an unresolved V gene, and the reason for the others is unknown. The sample data list approximately 120,000 clones, and approximately 90% of these were observed just once. The ten largest clones add up to roughly 14% of the sample. This clonotype originated in an adult with mismatch repair-deficient cancer. The sequencing used peripheral blood, collected 44 weeks after starting pembrolizumab. Recombination linked TRBV9 to TRBJ2-5, with 11 bases aligning to TRBD1. The bases are TGTGCCAGCAGCGTAGATGGGACAGGGGGGAAGACCCAGTACTTC. Translated, it gives CASSVDGTGGKTQYF.